The T cell receptor beta chain under discussion was sequenced for a study of cytomegalovirus exposure and HLA in healthy donors. A single count supports this clone. Vbeta (60) and Jbeta (13) primers were used in the PCR. Data came from immunoSEQ multiplex PCR; TCRdb stores just in-frame clones and leaves some out. Among around 90,000 clones listed, less than 80% were seen once. There are 15 residues in the CDR3. Looked up from germline, CDR1 is SEHNR and CDR2 is FQNEAQ (reference sequence). After removal of 4 bases from V and 7 bases from J, the junction contained 4 bases not matched to a gene. This chain connects TRBV7-9 to TRBJ2-7; 16 bases are a match to TRBD2. Sequenced input: PBMCs. The receptor was derived from a boy aged 5-17 years in good health and CMV-seropositive. In nucleotides, the CDR3 is TGTGCCAGCAGCTCTCCGGGACTAGCGGGAGGGGAGCAGTACTTC. Its translation: CASSSPGLAGGEQYF.